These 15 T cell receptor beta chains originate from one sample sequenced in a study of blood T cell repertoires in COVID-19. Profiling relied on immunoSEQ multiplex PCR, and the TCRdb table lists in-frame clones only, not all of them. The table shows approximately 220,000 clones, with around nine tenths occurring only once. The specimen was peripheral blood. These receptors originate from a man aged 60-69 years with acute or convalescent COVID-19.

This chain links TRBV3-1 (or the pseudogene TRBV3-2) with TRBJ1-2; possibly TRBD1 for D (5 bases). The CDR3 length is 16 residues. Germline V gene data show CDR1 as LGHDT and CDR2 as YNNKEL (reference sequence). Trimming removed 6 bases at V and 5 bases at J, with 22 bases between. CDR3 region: CASSYMGPPGLYGYTF. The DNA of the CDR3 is TGTGCCAGCAGTTATATGGGGCCTCCCGGGCTTTATGGCTACACCTTC.

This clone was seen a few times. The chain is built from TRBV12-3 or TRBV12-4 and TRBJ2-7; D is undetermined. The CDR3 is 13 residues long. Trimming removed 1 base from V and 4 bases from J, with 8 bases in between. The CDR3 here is CASSLDSPYEQYF. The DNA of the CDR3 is TGTGCCAGCAGTTTAGACAGCCCATACGAGCAGTACTTC.

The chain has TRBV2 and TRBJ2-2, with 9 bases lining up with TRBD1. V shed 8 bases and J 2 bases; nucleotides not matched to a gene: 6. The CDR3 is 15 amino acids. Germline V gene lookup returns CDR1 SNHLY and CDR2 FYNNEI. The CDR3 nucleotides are TGTGCCAGCGGGAGGGACAGGGCCAACACCGGGGAGCTGTTTTTT. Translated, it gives CASGRDRANTGELFF.

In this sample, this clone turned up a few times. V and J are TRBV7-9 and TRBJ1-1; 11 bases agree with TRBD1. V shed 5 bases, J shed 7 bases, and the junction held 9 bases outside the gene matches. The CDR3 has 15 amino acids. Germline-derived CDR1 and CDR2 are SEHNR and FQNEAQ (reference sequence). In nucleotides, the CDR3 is TGTGCCAGCAGCCGGAGGACAGGGGGCGCGGGTGAAGCTTTCTTT. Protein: CASSRRTGGAGEAFF.

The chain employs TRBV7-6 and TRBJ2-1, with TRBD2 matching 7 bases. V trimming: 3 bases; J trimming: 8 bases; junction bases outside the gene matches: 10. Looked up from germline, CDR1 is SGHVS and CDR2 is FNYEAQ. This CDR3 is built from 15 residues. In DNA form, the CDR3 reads TGTGCCAGCAGCTTCGGAGCGGGGTCACGGGATGAGCAGTTCTTC. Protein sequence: CASSFGAGSRDEQFF.

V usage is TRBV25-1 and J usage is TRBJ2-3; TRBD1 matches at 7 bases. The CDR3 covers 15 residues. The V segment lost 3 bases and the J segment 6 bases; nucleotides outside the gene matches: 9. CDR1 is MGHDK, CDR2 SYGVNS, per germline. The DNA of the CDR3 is TGTGCCAGCAGTGACGGAAGGGGGCCTGGGGATACGCAGTATTTT. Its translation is CASSDGRGPGDTQYF.

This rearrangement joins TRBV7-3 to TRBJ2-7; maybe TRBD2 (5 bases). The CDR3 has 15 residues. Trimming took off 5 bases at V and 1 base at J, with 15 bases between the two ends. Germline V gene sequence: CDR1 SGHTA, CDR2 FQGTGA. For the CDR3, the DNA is TGTGCCAGCAGCCCCGGGTCACGGGGATCCTACGAGCAGTACTTC. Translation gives CASSPGSRGSYEQYF.

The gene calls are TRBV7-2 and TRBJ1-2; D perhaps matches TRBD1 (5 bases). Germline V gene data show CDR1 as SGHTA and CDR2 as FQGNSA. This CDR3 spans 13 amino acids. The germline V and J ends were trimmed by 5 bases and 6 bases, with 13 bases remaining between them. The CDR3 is CASSRTGPDGYTF. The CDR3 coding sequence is TGTGCCAGCAGCAGAACAGGCCCGGATGGCTACACCTTC. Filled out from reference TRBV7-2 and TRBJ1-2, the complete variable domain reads GAGVSQSPSNKVTEKGKDVELRCDPISGHTALYWYRQSLGQGLEFLIYFQGNSAPDKSGLPSDRFSAERTGGSVSTLTIQRTQQEDSAVYLCASSRTGPDGYTFGSGTRLTVV.

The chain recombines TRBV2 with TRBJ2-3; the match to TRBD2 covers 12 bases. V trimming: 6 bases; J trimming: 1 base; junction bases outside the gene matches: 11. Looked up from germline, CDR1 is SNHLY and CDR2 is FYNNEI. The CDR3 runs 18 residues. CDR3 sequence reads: CASSRTSGVASGTDTQYF. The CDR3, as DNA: TGTGCCAGCAGCCGGACTAGCGGGGTGGCTTCAGGCACAGATACGCAGTATTTT.

The CDR3 sequence: CASSYTTGTNYGYTF. CDR3 coding DNA: TGTGCCAGCAGTTACACGACAGGGACGAACTATGGCTACACCTTC. The chain links TRBV6-5 to TRBJ1-2; 7 nucleotides match TRBD1. Trimming took 2 bases from V and 2 from J; bases not matched to a gene: 5. Looked up from germline, CDR1 is MNHEY and CDR2 is SVGAGI. The CDR3 totals 15 residues.

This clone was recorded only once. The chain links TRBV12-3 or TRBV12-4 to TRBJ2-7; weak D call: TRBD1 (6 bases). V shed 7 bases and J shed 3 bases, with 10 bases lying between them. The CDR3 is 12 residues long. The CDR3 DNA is TGTGCCAGCAAGACACAGGGCTACGAGCAGTACTTC. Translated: CASKTQGYEQYF.

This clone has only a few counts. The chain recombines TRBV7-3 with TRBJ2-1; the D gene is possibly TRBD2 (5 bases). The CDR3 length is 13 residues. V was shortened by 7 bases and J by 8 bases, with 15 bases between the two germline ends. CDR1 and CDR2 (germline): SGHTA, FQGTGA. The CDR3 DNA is TGTGCCAGCACCCTGGAGCCCGGGGATGAGCAGTTCTTC. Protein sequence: CASTLEPGDEQFF.

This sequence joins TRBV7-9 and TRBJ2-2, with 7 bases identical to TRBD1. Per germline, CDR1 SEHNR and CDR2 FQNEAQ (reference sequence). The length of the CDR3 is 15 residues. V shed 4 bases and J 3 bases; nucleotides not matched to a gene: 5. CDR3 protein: CASSWRTGDTGELFF. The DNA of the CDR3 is TGTGCCAGCAGCTGGAGGACAGGAGACACCGGGGAGCTGTTTTTT.

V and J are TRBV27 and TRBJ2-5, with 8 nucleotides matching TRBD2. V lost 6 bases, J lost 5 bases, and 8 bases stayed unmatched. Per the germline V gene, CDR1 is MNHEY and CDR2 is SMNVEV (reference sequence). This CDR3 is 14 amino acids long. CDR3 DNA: TGTGCCAGCAGCAGACGGGGGGGCTGGGAGACCCAGTACTTC. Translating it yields CASSRRGGWETQYF.

This CDR3 reads CATSDFAGGHEKLFF. The DNA for the CDR3 is TGTGCCACCAGTGATTTTGCGGGGGGACATGAAAAACTGTTTTTT. The rearrangement links TRBV24-1 to TRBJ1-4, with D perhaps TRBD1 (5 bases). This CDR3 contains 15 residues. CDR1 is KGHDR and CDR2 is SFDVKD in the germline V gene. Between the trimmed V and J ends, which lost 1 base and 6 bases, there was a span of 11 bases.